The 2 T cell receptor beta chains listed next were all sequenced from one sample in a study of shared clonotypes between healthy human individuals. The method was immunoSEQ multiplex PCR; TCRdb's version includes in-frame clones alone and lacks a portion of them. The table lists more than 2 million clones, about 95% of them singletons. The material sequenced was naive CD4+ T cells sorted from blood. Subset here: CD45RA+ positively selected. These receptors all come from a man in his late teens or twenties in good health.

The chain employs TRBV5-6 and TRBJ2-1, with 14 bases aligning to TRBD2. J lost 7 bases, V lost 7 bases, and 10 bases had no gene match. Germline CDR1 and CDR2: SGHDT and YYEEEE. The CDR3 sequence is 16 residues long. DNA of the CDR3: TGTGCCAGCGGCCCCGGGACTAGCGGGAGAGGGAATGAGCAGTTCTTC. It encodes CASGPGTSGRGNEQFF.

In nucleotides, the CDR3 is TGCGCCAGCAGCAGAACCGGGACTAGCGGGACGCAAGAGACCCAGTACTTC. The encoded protein is CASSRTGTSGTQETQYF. This rearrangement joins TRBV5-1 to TRBJ2-5, with 13 bases fitting TRBD2. The V gene end was trimmed by 4 bases and the J gene end by 2 bases; junction bases not matched to a gene: 8. Germline loops: CDR1 SGHRS, CDR2 YFSETQ. This CDR3 has 17 residues.